This T cell receptor (beta chain) emerged from a study of T cell responses to AZD1222 COVID-19 vaccine. General observations from the study: White British donors predominated, females outnumbered males, and clonal diversity was possibly underestimated. Nearly half of spike-specific TCRs reportedly target variant regions that are unmutated in the B.1.351 and B.1.1.7 variants.

The CDR3 runs 15 residues. Looked up from germline, CDR1 is SEHNR and CDR2 is FQNEAQ (reference sequence). Trimming at V came to 5 bases and at J to 0 bases, leaving 3 bases not matched to a gene. Libraries were prepared by immunoSEQ multiplex PCR; TCRdb keeps only in-frame clonotypes and omits some of them. The sample holds 140,000 to 150,000 clones, over 75% seen once. A note on this clone: Antigen: not known.

Specimen: peripheral blood, collected on day 0 of AZD1222 vaccination. The source is an adult in good health. This rearrangement joins TRBV7-9 to TRBJ2-5, with TRBD1 identical over 10 bases. The CDR3 DNA sequence: TGTGCCAGCAGCGGACAGGGGGAACACCAAGAGACCCAGTACTTC. This gives the protein CASSGQGEHQETQYF.